This TCR beta chain was captured in a study of human T cells and chemical hapten exposure. As to time point: healthy volunteer bleed at 6 weeks. Whole blood that had not been fractionated was the source of extracted total RNA. The table lists this clonotype with a few counts. In TCRdb, the RACE reads were re-called with MiXCR into one record per CDR3 protein. The sample carries some 81,000 distinct CDR3 sequences, 8.5% to 9.5% recorded once. The material sequenced was whole blood. This sequence originates from a female donor in good health. Some clones in this sample may be carry-over from other donors' samples.

DNA of the CDR3: TGTGCCAGCAGTAGAGGACAGGGGGCTTCTTCGCACTATGGCTACACCTTC. Amino acids: CASSRGQGASSHYGYTF. The rearrangement links TRBV9 to TRBJ1-2, with 11 nucleotides matching TRBD1. CDR1 and CDR2 from the germline V gene are SGDLS and YYNGEE. This CDR3 has 17 residues. The junction had 12 bases not matched to a gene; V was cut back by 5 bases and J by 3 bases.